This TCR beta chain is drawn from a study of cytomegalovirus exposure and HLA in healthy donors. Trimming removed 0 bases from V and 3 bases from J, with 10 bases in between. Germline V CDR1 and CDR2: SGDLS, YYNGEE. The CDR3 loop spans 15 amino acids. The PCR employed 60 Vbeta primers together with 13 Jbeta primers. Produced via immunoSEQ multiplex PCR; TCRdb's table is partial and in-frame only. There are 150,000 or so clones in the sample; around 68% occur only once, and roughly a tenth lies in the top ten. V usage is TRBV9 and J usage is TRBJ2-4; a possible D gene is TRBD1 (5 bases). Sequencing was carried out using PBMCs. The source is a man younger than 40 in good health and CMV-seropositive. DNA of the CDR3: TGTGCCAGCAGCGTAGGTGACAGACTCAAAAACATTCAGTACTTC. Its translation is CASSVGDRLKNIQYF.